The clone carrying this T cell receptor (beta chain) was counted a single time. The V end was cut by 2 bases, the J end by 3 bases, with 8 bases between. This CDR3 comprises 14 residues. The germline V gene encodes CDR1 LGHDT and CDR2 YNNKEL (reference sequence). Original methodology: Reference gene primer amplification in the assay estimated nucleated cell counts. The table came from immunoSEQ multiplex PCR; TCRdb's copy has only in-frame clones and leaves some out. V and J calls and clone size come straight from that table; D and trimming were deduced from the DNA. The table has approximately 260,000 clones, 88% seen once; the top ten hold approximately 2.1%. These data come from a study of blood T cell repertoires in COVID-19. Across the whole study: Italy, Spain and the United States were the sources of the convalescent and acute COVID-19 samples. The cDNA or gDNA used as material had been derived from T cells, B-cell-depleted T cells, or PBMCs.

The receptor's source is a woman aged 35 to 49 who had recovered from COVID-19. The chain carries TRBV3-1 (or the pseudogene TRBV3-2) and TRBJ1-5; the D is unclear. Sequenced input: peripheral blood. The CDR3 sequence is CASSQRESNQPQHF. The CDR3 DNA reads TGTGCCAGCAGCCAACGAGAGTCCAATCAGCCCCAGCATTTT.